This T cell receptor beta chain originates from a study of response to subunit inactivated influenza vaccine (dated by TCRdb to 2017 to 2018). A note on the overall study: To follow how T cells responded to a trivalent subunit inactivated influenza vaccine, the researchers relied on deep quantitative profiling of the T cell receptor repertoire.

Here is what the overall study found, with its caveats: The authors proposed that each seasonal influenza vaccination may bring in only a limited number of new T cells.

This clonotype was seen a handful of times. Its antigen remains unidentified. Nothing much larger sits one base from this clone, and base qualities are not available. The library came from RT-PCR. The instrument given in TCRdb is Illumina HiSeq 2500. In TCRdb, the public reads were trimmed at Q25 with fastp and aligned with MiXCR, with productive beta chains retained. Each record represents a unique CDR3 protein, reported with the most common genes and DNA among its rows. The sample yields more than 200,000 distinct CDR3 sequences; 10% to 15% were counted once. 7.8% of the sample is taken by the ten largest. CDR3 length: 16 amino acids, cysteine to phenylalanine. Only the CDR3 portion is preserved as DNA: 48 bases, with reading frame beginning at the first base. V is clipped by 0 bases and J by 7 bases, and the sequence between their germline boundaries is 19 bases long. CDR1 and CDR2 were assigned from the germline V gene (reference sequence) as DFQATT and SNEGSKA.

The clonotype comes from a man aged 45 to 65 who received an inactivated influenza vaccine. Donor details come from another sample of the same person, matched by shared clones. Sequenced material: non-naive T cells sorted from PBMCs, taken about 14 days before vaccination. The intended sense of this specimen's cell subset or site label: memory T cell fraction. Recombination joined TRBV20-1 with TRBJ2-1, with the D gene not confidently named. CDR3 loop: CSARDPRTTQRNEQFF. The DNA sequence follows: TGCAGTGCTAGAGATCCCAGAACCACCCAGAGGAATGAGCAGTTCTTC.